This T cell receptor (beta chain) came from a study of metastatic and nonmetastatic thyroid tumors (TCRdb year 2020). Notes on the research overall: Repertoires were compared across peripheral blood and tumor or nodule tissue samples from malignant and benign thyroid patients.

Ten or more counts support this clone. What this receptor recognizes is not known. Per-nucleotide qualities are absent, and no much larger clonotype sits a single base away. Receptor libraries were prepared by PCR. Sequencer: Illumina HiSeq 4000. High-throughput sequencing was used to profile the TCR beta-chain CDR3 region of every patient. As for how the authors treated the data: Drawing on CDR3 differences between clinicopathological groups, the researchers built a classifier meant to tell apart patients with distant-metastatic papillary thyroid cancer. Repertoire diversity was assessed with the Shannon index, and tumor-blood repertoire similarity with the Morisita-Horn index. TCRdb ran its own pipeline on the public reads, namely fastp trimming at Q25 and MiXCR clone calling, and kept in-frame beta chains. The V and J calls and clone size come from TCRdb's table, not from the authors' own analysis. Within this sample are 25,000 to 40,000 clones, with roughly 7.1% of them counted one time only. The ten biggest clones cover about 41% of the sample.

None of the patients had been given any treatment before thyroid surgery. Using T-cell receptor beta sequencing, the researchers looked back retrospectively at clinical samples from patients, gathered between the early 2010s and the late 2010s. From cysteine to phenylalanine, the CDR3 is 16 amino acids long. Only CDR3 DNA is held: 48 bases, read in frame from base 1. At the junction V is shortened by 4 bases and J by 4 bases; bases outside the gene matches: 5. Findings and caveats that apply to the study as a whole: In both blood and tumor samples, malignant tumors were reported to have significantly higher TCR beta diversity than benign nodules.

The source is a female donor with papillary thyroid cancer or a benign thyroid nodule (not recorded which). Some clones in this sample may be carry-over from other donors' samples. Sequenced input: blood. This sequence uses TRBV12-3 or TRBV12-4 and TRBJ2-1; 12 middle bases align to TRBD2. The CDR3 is CASSSTSGGLYNEQFF. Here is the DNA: TGTGCCAGCAGTTCGACTAGCGGGGGTTTATACAATGAGCAGTTCTTC.